This T cell receptor beta chain stems from a study of post-analysis software for immune sequencing data. Study results and limitations: Significantly lower normalized Chao1 diversity was seen in multiple sclerosis patients than in controls. Roughly five TRBV segments appeared more often in patients than in controls, and TRBV5-6, TRBV5-1 and TRBV20-1 were among these. Samples prepared in the same batch strongly co-clustered by F measure.

Of note for this clonotype: Its matching antigen is unknown.

CDR1 is DFQATT and CDR2 is SNEGSKA in the germline V gene (reference sequence). With 1 base clipped from V and 4 bases from J, the junction kept 12 bases outside the gene matches. This CDR3 has 17 residues. cDNA libraries of TCR beta carried unique molecular identifiers. TCRdb reprocessed the PCR reads with MiXCR, giving one entry per CDR3 protein. In the table there are about 460,000 distinct CDR3 sequences, roughly 45% of which are singletons. The gene calls are TRBV20-1 and TRBJ1-5; 8 positions match TRBD1. The clonotype was recovered from a girl aged 10 to 17 with multiple sclerosis. Sequencing used blood. The CDR3 DNA is TGCAGTGCTAGAGGATCGGACAGGGTGGCGGGAAATCAGCCCCAGCATTTT. Protein sequence: CSARGSDRVAGNQPQHF.